This T cell receptor beta chain was recovered during a study of cytomegalovirus exposure and HLA in healthy donors. Whole-study context: There were 117 million unique TCR beta sequences, drawn from 150 million to 200 million T cells, in an earlier analysis.

The PCR ran on 60 Vbeta and 13 Jbeta primers. TCRdb's table, derived via immunoSEQ multiplex PCR, lists solely in-frame clones and lacks some. The table includes about 120,000 clones, 80% detected once. Overall study results and limits: Trimming of TCR beta V- and J-genes showed a link, identified in a later analysis, to a missense DCLRE1C variant. The authors later found HLA-associated TCR beta chains more clonally expanded than equally common others.

Note on this clone: As yet, its antigen is unknown.

CDR3 length equals 18 residues. CDR1 and CDR2 (germline): SGHTA, FQGNSA. With V trimmed by 1 base and J by 1 base, 10 bases remained unmatched. The sequencing input was PBMCs. This receptor was taken from a female donor in good health and CMV-seropositive. This rearrangement joins TRBV7-2 to TRBJ2-5, with 9 bases fitting TRBD2. The DNA of the CDR3 is TGTGCCAGCAGCTTAGTGGGATGGCGGGGGGGATTCCAAGAGACCCAGTACTTC. This sequence encodes CASSLVGWRGGFQETQYF.